This T cell receptor (beta chain) is from a study of blood T cell repertoires in COVID-19 (dated by TCRdb to 2018 to 2020). Study-level background: Samples covering the acute and convalescent phases of COVID-19 were provided by collaborators in the United States, Italy and Spain. The prospective study material was composed of cDNA or gDNA derived from T cells, B-cell-depleted T cells, or PBMCs. Deeply sampled blood TCRbeta repertoires from subjects exposed to, actively infected with, or recovered from COVID-19 were included in the dataset. The repertoires were released in a freely available public database intended as a resource for research on the immune response to SARS-CoV-2. Samples were obtained from the ongoing ImmuneRACE study (first 160 participants) and from 950 to 1,500 subjects provided by 6 global collaborators. The sample metadata nearly always contained a de-identified subject ID, COVID-19 status, age in years and sex. HLA class I and class II types, where available, came from metadata supplied by the sample provider rather than from assay-based typing. Study-wide findings and limitations: Clinical and demographic metadata were provided uncurated, with the amount varying by source and participant.

The germline V gene yields KGHDR for CDR1 and SFDVKD for CDR2. V and J lose 7 bases and 11 bases, and a span of 14 bases separates them. The CDR3 starts with the cysteine, ends with the phenylalanine, and has 12 residues. Only CDR3 DNA is held: 36 bases, read in frame from base 1. The immunoSEQ Assay, a bias-controlled multiplex PCR, was used to amplify TCRbeta CDR3 regions from genomic DNA. As for how the authors treated the data: The number of nucleated cells in each sample was estimated from the amplification of reference gene primers within the assay. To quantify the absolute abundance of each unique TCRbeta CDR3 rearrangement, sequence reads were collapsed and filtered. For each sample, productive Simpson clonality was calculated by taking the square root of Simpson's diversity index across productive rearrangements. TCRdb stores this immuneACCESS table with in-frame sequences only. Part of the clones is absent; in the studies checked, under half of the shortfall reflects unresolved V genes, and no reason is known for the rest. Clone size and V and J calls were adopted from that table, with D and trimming inferred from the DNA. The sample table lists 65,000 to 70,000 clones, more than 65% of them with a count of one. The ten largest clones take up about 4.4% of the sample.

Each collaborating institution followed its own protocols to collect whole blood in K2EDTA tubes. For TCRbeta analysis, collaborators shipped samples as frozen whole blood, isolated PBMCs, or DNA extracted from either of those sample types. With respect to this clone: Its antigen remains unidentified. The input lacks base qualities; no much larger clone sits a single base away.

Sequencing was performed on peripheral blood. The clonotype comes from a woman between 55 and 75 years old with acute or convalescent COVID-19. Here the chain combines TRBV24-1 and TRBJ1-3; no D gene can be assigned with confidence. CDR3 reads: CATSSFSGAIYF. The sequenced DNA is TGTGCCACCAGCTCATTCTCGGGTGCCATATATTTT.